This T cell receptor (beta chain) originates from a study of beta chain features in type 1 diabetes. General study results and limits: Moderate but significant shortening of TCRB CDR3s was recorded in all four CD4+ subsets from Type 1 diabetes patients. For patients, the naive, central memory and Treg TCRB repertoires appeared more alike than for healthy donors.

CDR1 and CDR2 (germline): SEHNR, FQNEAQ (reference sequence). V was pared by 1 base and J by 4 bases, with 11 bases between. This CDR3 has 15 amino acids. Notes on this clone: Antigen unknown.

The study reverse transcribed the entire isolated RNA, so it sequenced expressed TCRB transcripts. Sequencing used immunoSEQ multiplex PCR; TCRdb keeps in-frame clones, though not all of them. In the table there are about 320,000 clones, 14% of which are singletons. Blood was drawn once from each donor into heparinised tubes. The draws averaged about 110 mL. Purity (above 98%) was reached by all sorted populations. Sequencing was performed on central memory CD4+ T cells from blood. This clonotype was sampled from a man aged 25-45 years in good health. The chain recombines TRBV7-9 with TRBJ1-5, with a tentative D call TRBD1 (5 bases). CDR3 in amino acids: CASSLEGTANQPQHF. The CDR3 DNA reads TGTGCCAGCAGCTTAGAGGGGACGGCTAATCAGCCCCAGCATTTT.